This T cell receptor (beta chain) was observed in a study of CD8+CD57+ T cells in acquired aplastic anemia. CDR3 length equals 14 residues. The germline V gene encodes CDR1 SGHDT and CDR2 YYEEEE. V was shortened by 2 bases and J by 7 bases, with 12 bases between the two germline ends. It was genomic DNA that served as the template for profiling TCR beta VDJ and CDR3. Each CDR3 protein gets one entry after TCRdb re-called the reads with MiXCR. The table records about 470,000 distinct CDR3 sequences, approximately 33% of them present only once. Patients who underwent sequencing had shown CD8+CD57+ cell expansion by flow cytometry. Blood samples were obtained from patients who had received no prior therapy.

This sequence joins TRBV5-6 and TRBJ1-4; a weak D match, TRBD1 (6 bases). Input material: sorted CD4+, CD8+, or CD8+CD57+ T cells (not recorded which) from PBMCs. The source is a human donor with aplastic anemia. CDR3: CASSLGQGIEKLFF. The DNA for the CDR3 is TGTGCCAGCAGCTTAGGTCAGGGGATTGAAAAACTGTTTTTT.